The 18 T cell receptor beta chains presented below share a single source sample, sequenced in a study of T cell responses to AZD1222 COVID-19 vaccine. Sequencing used immunoSEQ multiplex PCR; TCRdb keeps in-frame clones, though not all of them. There are about 150,000 clones in the sample; 80% to 95% occur only once, and roughly 1.2% lies in the top ten. Sequencing was performed on peripheral blood, taken 28 days after the second AZD1222 dose. The receptors originated from an adult who received the AZD1222 COVID-19 vaccine.

The chain joins TRBV2 to TRBJ2-1; tentative D call: TRBD1 (5 bases). The V and J ends lost 5 bases and 2 bases respectively, with 13 bases between them. The CDR3 is 15 residues long. Looked up from germline, CDR1 is SNHLY and CDR2 is FYNNEI. In nucleotides, the CDR3 is TGTGCCAGCAGTCGGACACCAAATGCCTACAATGAGCAGTTCTTC. Translating it yields CASSRTPNAYNEQFF.

This clone showed up just once. V and J are TRBV19 and TRBJ1-4, with 11 bases matching TRBD1. The CDR3 length is 15 residues. J gave up 7 bases and V 3 bases, and 4 bases lay outside the gene matches. The V gene's germline CDR1 is LNHDA and CDR2 SQIVND (reference sequence). For the CDR3, the DNA is TGTGCCAGTAGTATCGGGACAGGGGGTGTTGAAAAACTGTTTTTT. This translates into CASSIGTGGVEKLFF.

The chain links TRBV19 to TRBJ1-6; weak D call: TRBD1 (5 bases). Trimming took off 3 bases at V and 3 bases at J, with 6 bases between the two ends. Germline V CDR1 and CDR2: LNHDA, SQIVND (reference sequence). The CDR3 has 14 amino acids. CDR3 residues: CASSMGDYNSPLHF. The CDR3 coding sequence is TGTGCCAGTAGTATGGGGGACTATAATTCACCCCTCCACTTT.

This CDR3 reads CASTPGSRSSYEQYF. The CDR3 DNA sequence: TGTGCCAGCACCCCTGGGTCTCGGAGCTCCTACGAGCAGTACTTC. V usage is TRBV28 and J usage is TRBJ2-7; D is unresolved. This CDR3 contains 15 residues. Germline CDR1 is MDHEN and CDR2 is SYDVKM. Trimming pared 7 bases from V and 0 bases from J, leaving 16 bases between.

This chain uses TRBV3-1 (or the pseudogene TRBV3-2) with TRBJ1-1, with D possibly TRBD1 on 5 matching bases. Looked up from germline, CDR1 is LGHDT and CDR2 is YNNKEL (reference sequence). The CDR3 runs 13 residues. Trimming removed 2 bases at V and 6 bases at J, with 10 bases between. CDR3 nucleotides: TGTGCCAGCAGCCAACGCAGGGAGTCTGAAGCTTTCTTT. Amino acids: CASSQRRESEAFF.

The J gene is TRBJ2-7, the V gene TRBV7-6, with TRBD1 as a possible D gene (6 bases). Looked up from germline, CDR1 is SGHVS and CDR2 is FNYEAQ. Trimming left V 5 bases short and J 7 bases short, with 24 bases between. This CDR3 spans 16 amino acids. The chain's CDR3 is CASSPGPRATTGEQYF. The CDR3, as DNA: TGTGCCAGCAGCCCCGGTCCGAGGGCTACTACAGGGGAGCAGTACTTC.

The gene calls are TRBV9 and TRBJ1-6; D unresolved. V shed 0 bases and J shed 10 bases, with 14 bases lying between them. Germline CDR1 reads SGDLS; CDR2 reads YYNGEE. The CDR3 totals 15 residues. In nucleotides, the CDR3 is TGTGCCAGCAGCGTAGGAGGGAGGTCGGGGTCACCCCTCCACTTT. This sequence encodes CASSVGGRSGSPLHF. Full variable domain (rest looked up from reference TRBV9 and TRBJ1-6): DSGVTQTPKHLITATGQRVTLRCSPRSGDLSVYWYQQSLDQGLQFLIQYYNGEERAKGNILERFSAQQFPDLHSELNLSSLELGDSALYFCASSVGGRSGSPLHFGNGTRLTVT.

The V gene is TRBV5-1, the J gene TRBJ1-1; D is possibly TRBD1 (5 bases). Trimming shortened V by 4 bases and J by 0 bases, and 10 bases separated the two germline ends. CDR1 and CDR2 (germline): SGHRS, YFSETQ. This CDR3 comprises 14 residues. DNA for the CDR3: TGCGCCAGCAGCACGGGACTTATGAACACTGAAGCTTTCTTT. This gives the protein CASSTGLMNTEAFF.

V and J are TRBV19 and TRBJ1-4, with 9 bases identical to TRBD1. The germline V gene encodes CDR1 LNHDA and CDR2 SQIVND (reference sequence). Germline trimming cut 6 bases from V and 11 bases from J; bases unmatched to any gene: 13. The CDR3 loop spans 15 amino acids. CDR3 sequence: CASSPARDRVDKLFF. In DNA form, the CDR3 reads TGTGCCAGTAGCCCGGCCCGGGACAGGGTCGACAAACTGTTTTTT. The whole variable domain, filled in from reference TRBV19 and TRBJ1-4, reads DGGITQSPKYLFRKEGQNVTLSCEQNLNHDAMYWYRQDPGQGLRLIYYSQIVNDFQKGDIAEGYSVSREKKESFPLTVTSAQKNPTAFYLCASSPARDRVDKLFFGSGTQLSVL.

This clone occurred once. The chain couples TRBV7-2 to TRBJ1-3; D remains unclear. With 6 bases removed from V and 0 bases from J, the gap between germline ends came to 6 bases. The CDR3 sequence is 13 residues long. Germline loops: CDR1 SGHTA, CDR2 FQGNSA. CDR3 coding DNA: TGTGCCAGCAGGATTTACTCTGGAAACACCATATATTTT. The encoded protein is CASRIYSGNTIYF.

The count of this clone is one. The J gene is TRBJ2-7, the V gene TRBV5-5; TRBD1 might be the D (6 bases). Germline V gene sequence: CDR1 SGHKS, CDR2 YYEKEE (reference sequence). The V end was cut by 0 bases, the J end by 3 bases, with 13 bases between. The CDR3 sequence is 15 residues long. This CDR3 reads CASSLAPTRGYEQYF. The CDR3 region has the DNA TGTGCCAGCAGCTTGGCCCCCACCAGGGGCTACGAGCAGTACTTC.

The V and J genes are TRBV5-1 and TRBJ1-1; TRBD1 agrees at 9 bases. Germline CDR1 reads SGHRS; CDR2 reads YFSETQ. V shed 0 bases, J shed 3 bases, and the junction held 6 bases outside the gene matches. The CDR3 has 16 residues. This chain's CDR3 is CASSLGDRGYHTEAFF. The DNA for the CDR3 is TGCGCCAGCAGCTTGGGAGACAGGGGGTATCACACTGAAGCTTTCTTT.

The rearrangement uses TRBV27 and TRBJ1-5; no firm D call. V gave up 8 bases and J gave up 0 bases, with 17 bases separating them. The CDR3 contains 16 residues. Per germline, CDR1 MNHEY and CDR2 SMNVEV (reference sequence). CDR3 sequence reads: CASRPRATYSNQPQHF. DNA for the CDR3: TGTGCCAGCCGACCTCGGGCGACTTATAGCAATCAGCCCCAGCATTTT.

The rearrangement links TRBV18 to TRBJ2-5; D perhaps matches TRBD2 (6 bases). The CDR3 covers 15 residues. CDR1 is KGHSH, CDR2 LQKENI, per germline. The V gene lost 4 bases and the J gene lost 1 base, with 13 bases spanning the gap. The CDR3 loop reads CASSLIRDFQETQYF. CDR3 nucleotide sequence: TGTGCCAGCTCACTCATTCGGGACTTCCAAGAGACCCAGTACTTC.

CDR3 amino acids: CASSLGLWGIDEQFF. The CDR3 DNA is TGTGCCAGCAGCTTAGGCTTGTGGGGGATCGATGAGCAGTTCTTC. This sequence joins TRBV7-3 and TRBJ2-1; D may be TRBD1 or TRBD2 (5 bases each). This CDR3 region has 15 residues. Trimming pared 2 bases from V and 8 bases from J, leaving 16 bases between. Per germline, CDR1 SGHTA and CDR2 FQGTGA.

The V gene is TRBV27, the J gene TRBJ2-7; D might be TRBD2 (5 bases). CDR1 and CDR2 (germline): MNHEY, SMNVEV (reference sequence). The ends were cut back, 2 bases at V and 0 bases at J, with 11 bases in the middle. There are 15 residues in the CDR3. This CDR3 is CASSLRVGDSYEQYF. In DNA form, the CDR3 reads TGTGCCAGCAGTTTACGGGTCGGGGACTCCTACGAGCAGTACTTC.

V and J are TRBV6-5 and TRBJ2-5, with 7 bases identical to TRBD2. J gave up 3 bases and V 4 bases, and 5 bases lay outside the gene matches. Germline V gives CDR1 MNHEY, CDR2 SVGAGI. The CDR3 is made up of 14 amino acids. CDR3 residues: CASSFSGRKETQYF. CDR3 in DNA: TGTGCCAGCAGTTTTAGCGGGCGAAAAGAGACCCAGTACTTC.

J is TRBJ2-5 and V is TRBV18; 10 nucleotides line up with TRBD1. The CDR3 loop spans 16 amino acids. Trimming cost V 8 bases and J 5 bases; bases outside gene matches: 14. Germline values: CDR1 KGHSH, CDR2 LQKENI. DNA for the CDR3: TGTGCCAGCAAGCACCGACAGGGGGCCAGTCAGGAGACCCAGTACTTC. This translates into CASKHRQGASQETQYF.